The next 27 T cell receptor beta chains were all read from a single sample in a study of T cells in Graves' hyperthyroidism and ophthalmopathy. From RNA transcripts, TCR beta CDR3 regions were amplified. The primer set for the first-round RT-PCR of the TCR CDR3 was HTBI. TCRdb re-called the multiplex PCR reads through MiXCR, storing one row per CDR3 protein. The sample yields roughly 500,000 distinct CDR3 sequences, approximately 16% seen once. Sequenced sample: blood. Receptors originate from a woman in her 30s with Graves' ophthalmopathy.

This clonotype was detected ten times or more. The DNA for the CDR3 is TGCAGTGGCGGCGGGAGTTCCTACGAGCAGTACTTC. It specifies CSGGGSSYEQYF. The chain carries TRBV20-1 and TRBJ2-7, with 7 positions matching TRBD2. Germline values: CDR1 DFQATT, CDR2 SNEGSKA (reference sequence). V shed 7 bases, J shed 1 base, and the junction held 4 bases outside the gene matches. The CDR3 is 12 residues long.

This clonotype was observed a few times. This chain uses TRBV7-9 with TRBJ2-5; 7 nucleotides align to TRBD1. This CDR3 comprises 14 residues. After removal of 4 bases from V and 4 bases from J, the junction contained 6 bases not matched to a gene. CDR1 and CDR2 (germline): SEHNR, FQNEAQ (reference sequence). The CDR3 loop is CASSSTGKGETQYF. CDR3 in DNA: TGTGCCAGCAGCTCGACAGGGAAGGGAGAGACCCAGTACTTC. Filled out from reference TRBV7-9 and TRBJ2-5, the complete variable domain reads DTGVSQNPRHKITKRGQNVTFRCDPISEHNRLYWYRQTLGQGPEFLTYFQNEAQLEKSRLLSDRFSAERPKGSFSTLEIQRTEQGDSAMYLCASSSTGKGETQYFGPGTRLLVL.

This clonotype was recorded many times. This sequence joins TRBV5-1 and TRBJ1-2, with unresolved D. The V and J ends lost 0 bases and 8 bases respectively, with 11 bases between them. Germline loops: CDR1 SGHRS, CDR2 YFSETQ. The CDR3 covers 13 residues. CDR3 nucleotides: TGCGCCAGCAGCTTGGGACCGGCCCGGGGCTACACCTTC. This codes for CASSLGPARGYTF.

In this sample, this clonotype turned up a few times. The chain employs TRBV6-2 or TRBV6-3 and TRBJ2-1; possible D gene TRBD2, 6 bases. Germline CDR1 and CDR2: MNHEY and SVGEGT. Trimming removed 10 bases at V and 1 base at J, with 11 bases between. The CDR3 runs to 13 residues. The CDR3 sequence is CATWGESYNEQFF. DNA of the CDR3: TGTGCCACCTGGGGGGAGTCCTACAATGAGCAGTTCTTC.

The gene calls are TRBV10-3 and TRBJ2-1; no reliable D call. Trimming took 8 bases from V and 2 from J, leaving 10 bases between them. The CDR3 spans 13 residues. The germline gives CDR1 ENHRY, CDR2 SYGVKD. This CDR3 reads CAISDGAYNEQFF. The CDR3 nucleotides read TGTGCCATCTCGGACGGAGCCTACAATGAGCAGTTCTTC.

The gene calls are TRBV20-1 and TRBJ2-3; tentative D call: TRBD2 (5 bases). The germline V gene encodes CDR1 DFQATT and CDR2 SNEGSKA (reference sequence). The CDR3 is made up of 19 amino acids. V gave up 3 bases and J gave up 6 bases, with 31 bases separating them. This CDR3 reads CSASQASEIGEQEWDTQYF. CDR3 DNA: TGCAGTGCTAGTCAGGCGTCTGAAATCGGGGAGCAGGAATGGGATACGCAGTATTTT.

V and J are TRBV20-1 and TRBJ1-2; 12 bases fit TRBD1. V was pared by 7 bases and J by 4 bases, with 4 bases of the junction left unmatched. The CDR3 length is 13 residues. Germline CDR1 DFQATT, CDR2 SNEGSKA (reference sequence). The CDR3: CSGGQGAGYGYTF. In DNA, the CDR3 is TGCAGTGGGGGACAGGGGGCGGGCTATGGCTACACCTTC.

The chain is built from TRBV15 and TRBJ2-3; 10 bases map to TRBD1. V was pared by 4 bases and J by 14 bases, with 15 bases of the junction left unmatched. The CDR3 has 15 amino acids. The germline V gene encodes CDR1 LNHNV and CDR2 YYDKDF (reference sequence). In DNA form, the CDR3 reads TGTGCCACCAGCATTCGGCGGCTGGGGACAGGGGTTCCGTATTTT. This translates into CATSIRRLGTGVPYF.

This clonotype was observed many times. The J gene is TRBJ2-5, the V gene TRBV11-3; no firm D call. Trimming removed 1 base from V and 2 bases from J, with 8 bases in between. Germline lookup yields CDR1 SGHNT and CDR2 YENEEA. This CDR3 has 14 amino acids. The CDR3 sequence is CASSLGPDQETQYF. The CDR3 coding sequence is TGTGCCAGCAGCTTAGGGCCAGATCAAGAGACCCAGTACTTC. Based on the CDR3 plus reference TRBV11-3 and TRBJ2-5, the full variable domain is EAGVVQSPRYKIIEKKQPVAFWCNPISGHNTLYWYLQNLGQGPELLIRYENEEAVDDSQLPKDRFSAERLKGVDSTLKIQPAELGDSAVYLCASSLGPDQETQYFGPGTRLLVL.

This clonotype is a singleton in its sample. Germline is not matched at one junction end, which may reflect a read error. This chain links TRBV5-1 with TRBJ2-7; 7 bases are shared with TRBD1. The V gene's germline CDR1 is SGHRS and CDR2 YFSETQ. This CDR3 comprises 16 residues. As DNA, the CDR3 is TGTGCCAGCAGCTGGGCCCGACAGGGAAACTCCTACGAGCAGTACTTC. As protein: CASSWARQGNSYEQYF. The full variable domain, its missing parts supplied by reference TRBV5-1 and TRBJ2-7, is KAGVTQTPRYLIKTRGQQVTLSCSPISGHRSVSWYQQTPGQGLQFLFEYFSETQRNKGNFPGRFSGRQFSNSRSEMNVSTLELGDSALYLCASSWARQGNSYEQYFGPGTRLTVT.

This clonotype was counted only a few times. This rearrangement joins TRBV5-4 to TRBJ2-7; D not resolved. The V and J ends lost 5 bases and 3 bases respectively, with 12 bases between them. The germline V gene has CDR1 SGHNT and CDR2 YYREEE (reference sequence). The CDR3 sequence is 13 residues long. Here the CDR3 reads CASSFDLSYEQYF. The DNA of the CDR3 is TGTGCCAGCAGTTTTGACTTGAGCTACGAGCAGTACTTC.

The J gene is TRBJ2-5, the V gene TRBV11-3, with 9 bases fitting TRBD1. The CDR3 is made up of 19 amino acids. Germline V gene data show CDR1 as SGHNT and CDR2 as YENEEA. V gave up 5 bases and J gave up 1 base; unmatched junction bases: 17. For the CDR3, the DNA is TGTGCCAGCAGCCCCCGTTTGACAGGGGGAAGGACCCTCCAAGAGACCCAGTACTTC. As protein: CASSPRLTGGRTLQETQYF.

In its sample, this clonotype was seen a few times. CDR3 nucleotides: TGTGCCAGCAGTTACCGGGCCGGGATACACTACGAGCAGTACTTC. Translation gives CASSYRAGIHYEQYF. The chain carries TRBV6-5 and TRBJ2-7; weak D call: TRBD2 (5 bases). Germline values: CDR1 MNHEY, CDR2 SVGAGI. The CDR3 covers 15 residues. V was clipped by 2 bases and J by 3 bases, with 14 bases between them.

This clonotype has more than one count but fewer than ten. V usage is TRBV7-2 and J usage is TRBJ1-3; D gene unclear. CDR1 is SGHTA, CDR2 FQGNSA, per germline. Trimming took off 5 bases at V and 1 base at J, with 6 bases between the two ends. The CDR3 extends over 13 amino acids. The CDR3 coding sequence is TGTGCCAGCAGCGTGGGGTCTGGAAACACCATATATTTT. The encoded protein is CASSVGSGNTIYF.

Ten or more counts support this clonotype. The rearrangement uses TRBV28 and TRBJ1-1; D gene ambiguous. The CDR3 loop spans 14 amino acids. Deletions cut 2 bases from V and 1 base from J, with 8 bases between. CDR1 MDHEN and CDR2 SYDVKM come from the germline V gene. CDR3 loop: CASSLVGQNTEAFF. The CDR3 DNA reads as TGTGCCAGCAGTTTAGTAGGGCAGAACACTGAAGCTTTCTTT.

The chain carries TRBV6-2 or TRBV6-3 and TRBJ2-4, with TRBD2 identical over 10 bases. Germline V gene data show CDR1 as MNHEY and CDR2 as SVGEGT. The CDR3 is 14 amino acids. V lost 7 bases, J lost 7 bases, and 7 bases stayed unmatched. The CDR3 DNA sequence: TGTGCCAGCATCCCGCAAGCGGGAGGGAACATTCAGTACTTC. Amino acids: CASIPQAGGNIQYF.

This clonotype was observed a few times. The chain links TRBV20-1 to TRBJ2-7; TRBD1 matches at 7 bases. From germline, CDR1 is DFQATT and CDR2 SNEGSKA (reference sequence). The CDR3 is 15 amino acids. V shed 3 bases and J 6 bases; nucleotides not matched to a gene: 14. The CDR3 DNA follows: TGCAGTGCTAGCCTCACGACCCGACAGGGTGGCGAGCAGTACTTC. Translated, it gives CSASLTTRQGGEQYF.

This chain connects TRBV9 to TRBJ2-7; 11 positions agree with TRBD2. This CDR3 contains 15 residues. Germline V gene sequence: CDR1 SGDLS, CDR2 YYNGEE. Germline trimming cut 3 bases from V and 2 bases from J; bases unmatched to any gene: 4. The CDR3 loop is CASSEGLADPYEQYF. The CDR3 coding sequence is TGTGCCAGCAGCGAGGGACTAGCGGACCCCTACGAGCAGTACTTC.

V usage is TRBV13 and J usage is TRBJ1-2, with 7 bases fitting TRBD1. V lost 0 bases, J lost 0 bases, and 7 bases stayed unmatched. The CDR3 consists of 17 residues. Per the germline V gene, CDR1 is PRHDT and CDR2 is FYEKMQ (reference sequence). The CDR3 DNA is TGTGCCAGCAGCTTAGGCCTCGGGACAGCTCCTAACTATGGCTACACCTTC. This codes for CASSLGLGTAPNYGYTF.

This clonotype occurred a few times. J is TRBJ2-4 and V is TRBV20-1, with 10 bases aligning to TRBD2. CDR3 size: 15 residues. V was clipped by 5 bases and J by 3 bases; unmatched bases: 7. Germline V gene sequence: CDR1 DFQATT, CDR2 SNEGSKA (reference sequence). The CDR3 sequence: CSAFLAGVGKNIQYF. The CDR3 DNA reads TGCAGTGCTTTTCTAGCGGGAGTGGGCAAAAACATTCAGTACTTC.

With regard to this clonotype: A much larger clone differs from this one at a single base, so this may be a read error. This chain connects TRBV7-9 to TRBJ1-2; no firm D call. The CDR3 is 18 amino acids. With 6 bases removed from V and 2 bases from J, the gap between germline ends came to 25 bases. Germline V lookup: CDR1 SEHNR, CDR2 FQNEAQ (reference sequence). CDR3 nucleotide sequence: TGTGCCAGCAGTTTCGATCGGTTTGGCAGACCAGAAAACTATGGCTACACCTTC. It codes for CASSFDRFGRPENYGYTF.

Only a few counts were recorded for this clonotype. The chain's CDR3 is CASSLGLAGGLAGELFF. The DNA of the CDR3 is TGTGCCAGCAGCTTAGGACTAGCGGGAGGGCTTGCCGGGGAGCTGTTTTTT. The chain employs TRBV5-4 and TRBJ2-2; TRBD2 aligns across 15 bases. There are 17 residues in the CDR3. Losses at the gene ends were 2 bases for V and 6 bases for J; bases not matched to a gene: 5. Germline values: CDR1 SGHNT, CDR2 YYREEE (reference sequence).

V gene TRBV4-2 combines with J gene TRBJ1-6, with 9 bases lining up with TRBD1. V shed 5 bases and J 7 bases; nucleotides not matched to a gene: 12. CDR3 length: 17 residues. Germline V gene data show CDR1 as LGHNA and CDR2 as YNFKEQ. CDR3 region: CASSTRSGQGKNSPLHF. In DNA, the CDR3 is TGTGCCAGCAGCACCCGCAGTGGACAGGGGAAAAATTCACCCCTCCACTTT.

This clonotype was seen ten or more times. The chain couples TRBV7-3 to TRBJ2-3; 11 bases are a match to TRBD2. Germline V CDR1 and CDR2: SGHTA, FQGTGA. The CDR3 runs 17 residues. Trimming at V came to 3 bases and at J to 4 bases, leaving 9 bases not matched to a gene. The CDR3 DNA reads TGTGCCAGCAGCTTTAGCGGGAGGGCCTCGGGCGCAGATACGCAGTATTTT. The encoded protein is CASSFSGRASGADTQYF.

This clonotype was observed at least ten times. V and J are TRBV28 and TRBJ1-2; D not certain. From germline, CDR1 is MDHEN and CDR2 SYDVKM. V was cut by 7 bases and J by 2 bases, with 5 bases left in between. The CDR3 runs to 11 residues. This chain's CDR3 is CASKGNYGYTF. CDR3 nucleotide sequence: TGTGCCAGCAAAGGGAACTATGGCTACACCTTC.

This clonotype was counted a few times. The genes are TRBV6-1 and TRBJ2-2; D may be TRBD2 (7 bases). V was cut by 8 bases and J by 0 bases, with 16 bases left in between. This CDR3 is built from 16 residues. The germline CDR1 and CDR2 sequences are MNHNS and SASEGT. The CDR3 sequence is CASGGGAGPNTGELFF. Written as DNA, the CDR3 is TGTGCCAGCGGAGGGGGAGCGGGACCGAACACCGGGGAGCTGTTTTTT.

Many counts were recorded for this clonotype. V is TRBV12-3 or TRBV12-4 and J is TRBJ2-1; the D is unclear. V dropped 3 bases and J dropped 4 bases, with 7 bases sitting between them. CDR3 size: 13 residues. CDR3 protein: CASSFDRYNEQFF. The CDR3 DNA reads as TGTGCCAGCAGTTTTGACCGGTACAATGAGCAGTTCTTC.